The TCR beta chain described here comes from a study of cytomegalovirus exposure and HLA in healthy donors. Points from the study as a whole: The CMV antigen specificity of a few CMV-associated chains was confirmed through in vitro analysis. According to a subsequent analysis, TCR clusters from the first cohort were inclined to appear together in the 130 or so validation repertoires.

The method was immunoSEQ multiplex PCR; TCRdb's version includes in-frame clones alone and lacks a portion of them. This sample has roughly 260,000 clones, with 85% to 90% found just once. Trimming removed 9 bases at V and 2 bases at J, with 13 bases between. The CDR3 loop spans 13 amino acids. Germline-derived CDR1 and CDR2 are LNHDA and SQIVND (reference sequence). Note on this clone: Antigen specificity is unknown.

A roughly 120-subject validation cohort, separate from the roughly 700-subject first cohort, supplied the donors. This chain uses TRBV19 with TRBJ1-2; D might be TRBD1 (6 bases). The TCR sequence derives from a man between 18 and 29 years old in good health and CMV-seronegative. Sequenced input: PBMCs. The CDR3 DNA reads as TGTGCCAGCAGACAGGACCGAAACTATGGCTACACCTTC. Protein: CASRQDRNYGYTF.